Following are 25 T cell receptor beta chains from one sample sequenced in a study of shared clonotypes between healthy human individuals. Sequencing was performed with immunoSEQ multiplex PCR; in TCRdb, only in-frame clones are kept and a portion is missing. Of about 1.5 million clones listed, approximately 96% are singletons. Sequences were obtained from naive CD4+ T cells sorted from blood. Noted subset: CD45RA+ positively selected. These receptors originate from a man aged 25-45 years in good health.

This sequence joins TRBV2 and TRBJ2-7; 11 nucleotides match TRBD1. This CDR3 is built from 14 residues. The germline gives CDR1 SNHLY, CDR2 FYNNEI. V gave up 4 bases and J gave up 5 bases; unmatched junction bases: 4. CDR3 nucleotide sequence: TGTGCCAGCAGTGTGTTGGGACAGGGGGACGAGCAGTACTTC. This sequence encodes CASSVLGQGDEQYF.

CDR3 region: CASRAGSAPYGYTF. In DNA form, the CDR3 reads TGTGCCAGCAGAGCCGGAAGCGCCCCATATGGCTACACCTTC. The rearrangement uses TRBV7-9 and TRBJ1-2, with D unclear. From germline, CDR1 is SEHNR and CDR2 FQNEAQ (reference sequence). The V and J ends lost 6 bases and 5 bases respectively, with 16 bases between them. The CDR3 contains 14 residues.

The chain combines TRBV2 with TRBJ1-1; tentative D call: TRBD1 (6 bases). Trimming shortened V by 0 bases and J by 3 bases, and 14 bases separated the two germline ends. Germline lookup yields CDR1 SNHLY and CDR2 FYNNEI. CDR3 length: 16 amino acids. The CDR3 bases are TGTGCCAGCAGTGAAGCTAGGGGGGTTTCGTACACTGAAGCTTTCTTT. Amino acid sequence: CASSEARGVSYTEAFF.

The gene calls are TRBV6-1 and TRBJ2-7; D not resolved. CDR1 and CDR2 (germline): MNHNS, SASEGT. V was trimmed by 5 bases and J by 3 bases, leaving 11 bases between them. CDR3 size: 13 residues. The CDR3 is CASSSTPLYEQYF. CDR3 sequence (DNA): TGTGCCAGCAGTTCGACACCCCTCTACGAGCAGTACTTC.

The chain employs TRBV18 and TRBJ2-1, with 10 positions matching TRBD2. V gave up 2 bases and J gave up 5 bases; unmatched junction bases: 9. Germline CDR1 is KGHSH and CDR2 is LQKENI. The CDR3 sequence is 17 residues long. In DNA, the CDR3 is TGTGCCAGCTCACCAACCGGGCTAGCGGGAGATGACAATGAGCAGTTCTTC. Translated: CASSPTGLAGDDNEQFF.

This sequence joins TRBV5-1 and TRBJ2-3, with 13 bases identical to TRBD2. The CDR3 runs to 19 residues. Germline-derived CDR1 and CDR2 are SGHRS and YFSETQ. The junction had 11 bases not matched to a gene; V was cut back by 3 bases and J by 1 base. For the CDR3, the DNA is TGCGCCAGCAGCTCGGCGGGACTAGCGGGAAGTGTTGGCACAGATACGCAGTATTTT. It is translated as CASSSAGLAGSVGTDTQYF.

The genes are TRBV7-2 and TRBJ2-2; TRBD1 matches at 8 bases. The CDR3 is 16 residues long. V lost 2 bases, J lost 1 base, and 3 bases stayed unmatched. CDR1 SGHTA and CDR2 FQGNSA come from the germline V gene. CDR3 loop: CASSLYGTGNTGELFF. Here the CDR3 DNA reads TGTGCCAGCAGCTTATACGGGACAGGGAACACCGGGGAGCTGTTTTTT.

The gene calls are TRBV6-1 and TRBJ2-5; D call uncertain. Trimming stripped 1 base from V and 2 bases from J, with 11 bases between. Germline V gives CDR1 MNHNS, CDR2 SASEGT. This CDR3 has 15 residues. The CDR3 sequence is CASSEVIGWQETQYF. The DNA for the CDR3 is TGTGCCAGCAGTGAAGTTATCGGGTGGCAAGAGACCCAGTACTTC.

The chain joins TRBV6-5 to TRBJ2-2, with D maybe TRBD1 (5 bases). The CDR3 sequence is 14 residues long. CDR1 is MNHEY and CDR2 is SVGAGI in the germline V gene. The V end lost 2 bases, the J end lost 5 bases, and 9 bases lay between the germline ends. The CDR3 loop is CASSYRGGTGELFF. In DNA, the CDR3 is TGTGCCAGCAGTTACAGGGGTGGGACCGGGGAGCTGTTTTTT.

This rearrangement joins TRBV5-1 to TRBJ2-7; D is perhaps TRBD1 (6 bases). CDR3 length: 14 residues. Germline V gives CDR1 SGHRS, CDR2 YFSETQ. Trimming removed 6 bases at V and 6 bases at J, with 19 bases between. The CDR3 sequence is CASTERPGAREQYF. CDR3 DNA: TGCGCCAGCACCGAGAGGCCAGGGGCCCGCGAGCAGTACTTC. Using reference TRBV5-1 and TRBJ2-7 for the parts outside the CDR3, the full variable domain is KAGVTQTPRYLIKTRGQQVTLSCSPISGHRSVSWYQQTPGQGLQFLFEYFSETQRNKGNFPGRFSGRQFSNSRSEMNVSTLELGDSALYLCASTERPGAREQYFGPGTRLTVT.

Of note for this clone: Within the sample, other DNA sequences also encode this same CDR3. V and J are TRBV6-5 and TRBJ1-4; TRBD1 might be the D (5 bases). There are 15 residues in the CDR3. CDR1 and CDR2 (germline): MNHEY, SVGAGI. The V gene lost 0 bases and the J gene lost 5 bases, with 10 bases spanning the gap. The CDR3 reads CASSYSGRANEKLFF. CDR3 DNA: TGTGCCAGCAGTTACTCGGGCAGGGCCAATGAAAAACTGTTTTTT.

The V gene is TRBV28, the J gene TRBJ1-5, with a possible D match to TRBD1 (5 bases). CDR1 and CDR2 from the germline V gene are MDHEN and SYDVKM. V was shortened by 5 bases and J by 6 bases, with 11 bases between the two germline ends. The CDR3 extends over 13 amino acids. The CDR3 loop is CASSREGSQPQHF. Written as DNA, the CDR3 is TGTGCCAGCAGTCGGGAGGGGAGTCAGCCCCAGCATTTT.

The sample holds one count of this clone. The chain combines TRBV18 with TRBJ1-1; D not resolved. The germline V gene has CDR1 KGHSH and CDR2 LQKENI. The CDR3 is 14 amino acids. Trimming shortened V by 3 bases and J by 1 base, and 9 bases separated the two germline ends. The CDR3 region has the DNA TGTGCCAGCTCACCTGGGCAGAGGAACACTGAAGCTTTCTTT. Protein sequence: CASSPGQRNTEAFF.

The chain recombines TRBV18 with TRBJ2-7; a weak D match, TRBD1 (6 bases). Trimming stripped 0 bases from V and 4 bases from J, with 10 bases between. The length of the CDR3 is 14 residues. Germline V gene data show CDR1 as KGHSH and CDR2 as LQKENI. The CDR3 region has the DNA TGTGCCAGCTCACCACCGACAGGCCAGTACGAGCAGTACTTC. It yields the protein CASSPPTGQYEQYF.

The chain links TRBV18 to TRBJ2-4, with 7 bases matching TRBD2. Trimming cost V 4 bases and J 1 base; bases outside gene matches: 7. The germline gives CDR1 KGHSH, CDR2 LQKENI. The CDR3 spans 16 residues. CDR3 bases: TGTGCCAGCTCACAAGGACAAGCGGGGGCCAAAAACATTCAGTACTTC. Translating it yields CASSQGQAGAKNIQYF. Full variable domain (missing parts from reference TRBV18 and TRBJ2-4): NAGVMQNPRHLVRRRGQEARLRCSPMKGHSHVYWYRQLPEEGLKFMVYLQKENIIDESGMPKERFSAEFPKEGPSILRIQQVVRGDSAAYFCASSQGQAGAKNIQYFGAGTRLSVL.

This chain uses TRBV5-6 with TRBJ2-7; 14 positions match TRBD2. Germline values: CDR1 SGHDT, CDR2 YYEEEE. The CDR3 runs to 19 residues. V was pared by 6 bases and J by 0 bases, with 14 bases of the junction left unmatched. The CDR3 DNA reads as TGTGCCAGCACTTCTCCGGGACTAGCGGGAGCGTCTTCCTCCTACGAGCAGTACTTC. This gives the protein CASTSPGLAGASSSYEQYF.

The rearrangement joins TRBV7-2 to TRBJ1-1; D remains unclear. Per germline, CDR1 SGHTA and CDR2 FQGNSA. The CDR3 runs 16 residues. V dropped 1 base and J dropped 0 bases, with 12 bases sitting between them. CDR3: CASSLDWVRVNTEAFF. The CDR3 DNA reads TGTGCCAGCAGCTTAGACTGGGTCCGCGTGAACACTGAAGCTTTCTTT.

This clone was seen more than once but under ten times. The rearrangement links TRBV7-6 to TRBJ2-7, with 8 bases matching TRBD1. Germline assignment: CDR1 SGHVS and CDR2 FNYEAQ. The trim removed 3 bases at V and 5 bases at J, leaving 9 bases unmatched. This CDR3 is built from 15 residues. This chain's CDR3 is CASSFSQDRGHEQYF. The CDR3 coding sequence is TGTGCCAGCAGCTTCAGCCAAGACAGGGGCCACGAGCAGTACTTC.

The rearrangement uses TRBV6-6 and TRBJ1-5; a weak D match, TRBD1 (6 bases). V dropped 6 bases and J dropped 2 bases, with 17 bases sitting between them. This CDR3 is 16 amino acids long. Per germline, CDR1 MNHNY and CDR2 SVGAGI (reference sequence). The DNA for the CDR3 is TGTGCCAGCAGACCCACCACAGGGTACCGCAATCAGCCCCAGCATTTT. Protein sequence: CASRPTTGYRNQPQHF.

A single count supports this clone. This chain connects TRBV11-2 to TRBJ1-2; 9 nucleotides align to TRBD1. This CDR3 region has 16 residues. The trim removed 2 bases at V and 2 bases at J, leaving 6 bases unmatched. Germline loops: CDR1 SGHAT, CDR2 FQNNGV. CDR3 coding DNA: TGTGCCAGCAGCTTAAGGACAGGGGCGAGGAACTATGGCTACACCTTC. It is translated as CASSLRTGARNYGYTF.

The chain joins TRBV5-4 to TRBJ1-1; D may be TRBD1 (6 bases). This CDR3 is 15 amino acids long. Germline values: CDR1 SGHNT, CDR2 YYREEE (reference sequence). V lost 4 bases to trimming and J lost 3 bases, with 16 bases between them. The CDR3 nucleotides are TGTGCCAGCAGCCATAAAATAGGGGGGGACACTGAAGCTTTCTTT. Translated: CASSHKIGGDTEAFF.

The chain uses TRBV18 and TRBJ2-7; possibly TRBD2 for D (6 bases). V dropped 3 bases and J dropped 4 bases, with 13 bases sitting between them. The germline gives CDR1 KGHSH, CDR2 LQKENI. The CDR3 spans 14 residues. DNA of the CDR3: TGTGCCAGCTCACCGGTCGGGGGAGAGTACGAGCAGTACTTC. It yields the protein CASSPVGGEYEQYF.

The CDR3 DNA follows: TGTGCCAGCAGCTTCCGACTACCGAGAGGGTACGAGCAGTACTTC. Amino acids: CASSFRLPRGYEQYF. The chain combines TRBV5-6 with TRBJ2-7, with D tentatively TRBD2 (5 bases). The ends were cut back, 2 bases at V and 4 bases at J, with 16 bases in the middle. The germline gives CDR1 SGHDT, CDR2 YYEEEE. CDR3 length: 15 residues.

V and J are TRBV28 and TRBJ1-2; 7 bases line up with TRBD1. Unmatched junction bases numbered 7, after V lost 4 bases and J lost 2 bases. CDR1 and CDR2 (germline): MDHEN, SYDVKM. The CDR3 consists of 15 residues. Here the CDR3 reads CASSYPTGQNYGYTF. The DNA for the CDR3 is TGTGCCAGCAGTTATCCCACGGGACAGAACTATGGCTACACCTTC.

The V and J genes are TRBV5-1 and TRBJ2-2; D may be TRBD2 (5 bases). V lost 0 bases and J 5 bases, leaving 20 bases between the germline ends. The germline V gene encodes CDR1 SGHRS and CDR2 YFSETQ. The CDR3 loop spans 18 amino acids. CDR3 DNA sequence: TGCGCCAGCAGCTTGGCAGGCCCCACATCGGGATGGACCGGGGAGCTGTTTTTT. It encodes CASSLAGPTSGWTGELFF.